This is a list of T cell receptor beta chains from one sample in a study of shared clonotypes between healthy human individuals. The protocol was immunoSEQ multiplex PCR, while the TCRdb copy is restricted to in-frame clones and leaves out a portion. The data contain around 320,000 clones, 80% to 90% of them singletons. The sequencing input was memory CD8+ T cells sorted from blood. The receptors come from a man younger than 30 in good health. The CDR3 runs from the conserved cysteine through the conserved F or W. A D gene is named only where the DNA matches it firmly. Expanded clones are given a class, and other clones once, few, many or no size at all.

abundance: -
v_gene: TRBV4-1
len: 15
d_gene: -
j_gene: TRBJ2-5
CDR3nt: TGCGCCAGCAGCCAAGAAGGACACGGACAAGAGACCCAGTACTTC
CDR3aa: CASSQEGHGQETQYF

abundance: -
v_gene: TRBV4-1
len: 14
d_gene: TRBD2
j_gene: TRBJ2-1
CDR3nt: TGCGCCAGCAGCCAAGTCGCGGGAGTAAATGAGCAGTTCTTC
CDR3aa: CASSQVAGVNEQFF

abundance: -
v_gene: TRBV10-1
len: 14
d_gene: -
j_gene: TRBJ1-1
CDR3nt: TGCGCCAGCAGTCCCGACATGACGACCACTGAAGCTTTCTTT
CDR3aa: CASSPDMTTTEAFF

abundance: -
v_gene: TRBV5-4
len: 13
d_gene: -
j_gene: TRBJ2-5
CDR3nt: TGTGCCAGCAGCTTGGTCATCCAAGAGACCCAGTACTTC
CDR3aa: CASSLVIQETQYF

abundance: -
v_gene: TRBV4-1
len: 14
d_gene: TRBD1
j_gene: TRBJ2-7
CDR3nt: TGCGCCAGCAGTTACCAGGGGGCCCCCTACGAGCAGTACTTC
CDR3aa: CASSYQGAPYEQYF

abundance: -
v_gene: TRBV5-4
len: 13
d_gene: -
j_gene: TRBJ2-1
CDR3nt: TGTGCCAGCAACCTATGGGCCGGGAATGAGCAGTTCTTC
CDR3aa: CASNLWAGNEQFF

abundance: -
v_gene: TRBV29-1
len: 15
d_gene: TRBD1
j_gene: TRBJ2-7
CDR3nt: TGCAGCGCCTATCATACAGGGGGCCCTTCCTACGAGCAGTACTTC
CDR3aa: CSAYHTGGPSYEQYF

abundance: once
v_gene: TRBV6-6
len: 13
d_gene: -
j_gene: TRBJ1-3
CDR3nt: TGTGCCAGCAAACAGGGACGTCCAAACACCATATATTTT
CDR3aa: CASKQGRPNTIYF

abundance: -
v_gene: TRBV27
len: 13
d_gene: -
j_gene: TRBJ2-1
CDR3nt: TGTGCCAGCAGTTTAAGACCATGGGATGAGCAGTTCTTC
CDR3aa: CASSLRPWDEQFF

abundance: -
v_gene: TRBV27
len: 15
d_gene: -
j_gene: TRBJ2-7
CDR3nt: TGTGCCAGCAGTTTATCGGAGGGTTCGGCCTACGAGCAGTACTTC
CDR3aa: CASSLSEGSAYEQYF

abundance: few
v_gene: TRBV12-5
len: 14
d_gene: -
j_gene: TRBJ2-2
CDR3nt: TGTGCTAGTGTTTTGGGGCTGGAGACCGGGGAGCTGTTTTTT
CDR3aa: CASVLGLETGELFF

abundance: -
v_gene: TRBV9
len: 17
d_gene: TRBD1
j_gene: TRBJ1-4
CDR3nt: TGTGCCAGCAGCGCCCGCCGGGACAGGGCCGAAGATGAAAAACTGTTTTTT
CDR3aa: CASSARRDRAEDEKLFF

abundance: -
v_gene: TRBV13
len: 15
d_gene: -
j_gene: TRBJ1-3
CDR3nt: TGTGCCAGCAGCTTAGAGGGGAGCTCTGGAAACACCATATATTTT
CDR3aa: CASSLEGSSGNTIYF

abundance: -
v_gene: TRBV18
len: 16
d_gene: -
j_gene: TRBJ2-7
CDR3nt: TGTGCCAGCTCACCGGCGGGATCACAGGCCCTCTACGAGCAGTACTTC
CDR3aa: CASSPAGSQALYEQYF

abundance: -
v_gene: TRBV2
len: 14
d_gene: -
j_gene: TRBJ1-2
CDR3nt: TGTGCCAGCAGTGAAACCAGGGACGACTATGGCTACACCTTC
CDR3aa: CASSETRDDYGYTF

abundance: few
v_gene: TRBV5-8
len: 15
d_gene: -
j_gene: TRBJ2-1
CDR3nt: TGTGCCAGCAGCTTGGGCAGGGGCCGCAACAATGAGCAGTTCTTC
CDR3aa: CASSLGRGRNNEQFF

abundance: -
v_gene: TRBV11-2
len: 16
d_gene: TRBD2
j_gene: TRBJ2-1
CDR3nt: TGTGCCAGCAGCTTATTACTAGCGGGGGCCTACAATGAGCAGTTCTTC
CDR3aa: CASSLLLAGAYNEQFF

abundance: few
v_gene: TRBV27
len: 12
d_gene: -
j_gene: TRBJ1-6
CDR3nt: TGTGCCAGCAGTTTTTATAATTCACCCCTCCACTTT
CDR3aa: CASSFYNSPLHF

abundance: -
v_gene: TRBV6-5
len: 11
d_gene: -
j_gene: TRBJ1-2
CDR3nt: TGTGCCAGTGTCTCGGTCTCTGGCTACACCTTC
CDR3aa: CASVSVSGYTF

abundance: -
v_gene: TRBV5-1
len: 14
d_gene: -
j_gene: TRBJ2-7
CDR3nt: TGCGCCAGCAGCTTGGCCGGGGAATCCTACGAGCAGTACTTC
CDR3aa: CASSLAGESYEQYF

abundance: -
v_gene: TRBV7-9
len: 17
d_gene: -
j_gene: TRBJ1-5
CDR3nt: TGTGCCAGCAGCTCTGGCGCCGGATTTGGCTTAGATCAGCCCCAGCATTTT
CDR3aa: CASSSGAGFGLDQPQHF

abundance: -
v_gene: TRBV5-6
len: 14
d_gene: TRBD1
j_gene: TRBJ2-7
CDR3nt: TGTGCCAGCAGCTTGGCGACAGGGCGAGACGAGCAGTACTTC
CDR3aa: CASSLATGRDEQYF

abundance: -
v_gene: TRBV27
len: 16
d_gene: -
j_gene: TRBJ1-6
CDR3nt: TGTGCCAGCAGTTCCATACCACTGGGCTATAATTCACCCCTCCACTTT
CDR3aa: CASSSIPLGYNSPLHF

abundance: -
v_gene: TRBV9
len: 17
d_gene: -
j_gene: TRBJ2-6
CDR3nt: TGTGCCAGCAGCGACGGGGGTGGGCACTCTGGGGCCAACGTCCTGACTTTC
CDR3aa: CASSDGGGHSGANVLTF

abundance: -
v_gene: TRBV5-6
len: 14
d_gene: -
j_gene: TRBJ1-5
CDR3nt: TGTGCCAGCAGCCGTAACCCTCGCAATCAGCCCCAGCATTTT
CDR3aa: CASSRNPRNQPQHF

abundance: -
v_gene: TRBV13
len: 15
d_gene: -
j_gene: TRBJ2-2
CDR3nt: TGTGCCAGCAGCTTCTATGGGGTTAACACCGGGGAGCTGTTTTTT
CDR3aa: CASSFYGVNTGELFF

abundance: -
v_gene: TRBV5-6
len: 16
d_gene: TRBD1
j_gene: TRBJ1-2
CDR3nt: TGTGCCAGCAGCGAAGGACAGGGGGCGTGGGTCTATGGCTACACCTTC
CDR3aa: CASSEGQGAWVYGYTF

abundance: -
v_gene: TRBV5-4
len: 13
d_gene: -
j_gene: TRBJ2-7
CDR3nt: TGTGCCAGCAGCCCAGGGGCTTACTACGAGCAGTACTTC
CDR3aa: CASSPGAYYEQYF

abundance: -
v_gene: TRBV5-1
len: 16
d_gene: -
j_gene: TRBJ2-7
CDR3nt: TGCGCCAGCAGCCCTATGGCCAGGACAAGCTCCTACGAGCAGTACTTC
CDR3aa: CASSPMARTSSYEQYF

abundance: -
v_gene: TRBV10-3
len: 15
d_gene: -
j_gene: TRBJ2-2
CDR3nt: TGTGCCATCAGTGACCCCCGGACCGACACCGGGGAGCTGTTTTTT
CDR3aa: CAISDPRTDTGELFF

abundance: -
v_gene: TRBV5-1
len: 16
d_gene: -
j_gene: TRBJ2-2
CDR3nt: TGCGCCAGCAGCCCCCGACTTGATAAGAACACCGGGGAGCTGTTTTTT
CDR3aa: CASSPRLDKNTGELFF

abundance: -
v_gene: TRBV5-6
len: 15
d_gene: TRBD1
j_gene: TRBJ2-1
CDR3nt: TGTGCCAGCAGCTTTCGAGGGACAGGGGCGGATGAGCAGTTCTTC
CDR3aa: CASSFRGTGADEQFF

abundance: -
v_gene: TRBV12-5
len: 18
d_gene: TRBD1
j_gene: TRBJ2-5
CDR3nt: TGTGCTAGTGGAACCGGGACAGGGGGGACTAGCTCCAAAGAGACCCAGTACTTC
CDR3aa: CASGTGTGGTSSKETQYF

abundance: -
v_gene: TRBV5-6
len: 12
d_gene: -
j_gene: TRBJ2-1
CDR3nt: TGTGCCAGCAGCTTGCGCCACAATGAGCAGTTCTTC
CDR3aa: CASSLRHNEQFF

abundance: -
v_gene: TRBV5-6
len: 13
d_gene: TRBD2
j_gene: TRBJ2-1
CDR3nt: TGTGCCAGCAGCCTCGGACTAGGCAATGAGCAGTTCTTC
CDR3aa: CASSLGLGNEQFF